The 22 T cell receptor beta chains in this list originate from one sample, sequenced in a study of shared clonotypes between healthy human individuals. Here immunoSEQ multiplex PCR was the method, and the copy in TCRdb shows in-frame clones only, minus some. The repertoire holds 450,000 to 700,000 clones, with around 95% as singletons. CD8 cells classed as naive were CD45RO-negative and positively selected for CCR7, excluding terminally differentiated effector memory CD45RA+ cells. The sequencing sample was made of naive CD8+ T cells sorted from blood. These receptors all stem from a woman aged 25-40 years in good health.

The V and J genes are TRBV5-6 and TRBJ1-1; D may be TRBD1 (6 bases). The CDR3 contains 14 residues. V was trimmed by 4 bases and J by 3 bases, leaving 13 bases between them. Germline V lookup: CDR1 SGHDT, CDR2 YYEEEE. The CDR3 loop reads CASSLRGRDTEAFF. As DNA, the CDR3 is TGTGCCAGCAGCCTCAGGGGCCGAGACACTGAAGCTTTCTTT.

The chain recombines TRBV7-2 with TRBJ2-5; D perhaps matches TRBD2 (6 bases). The J call may be in error: the DNA end matches TRBJ2-7 better. This CDR3 spans 15 amino acids. Germline assignment: CDR1 SGHTA and CDR2 FQGNSA. CDR3 sequence (DNA): TGTGCCAGCAGCGTCTATCCGGGGACTTCTTACGAGCAGTACTTC. Translated, it gives CASSVYPGTSYEQYF.

The V gene is TRBV4-1, the J gene TRBJ1-1; D may be TRBD1 (5 bases). The CDR3 extends over 13 amino acids. Per the germline V gene, CDR1 is MGHRA and CDR2 is YSYEKL. With 5 bases removed from V and 4 bases from J, the gap between germline ends came to 11 bases. The DNA of the CDR3 is TGCGCCAGCAGCACGAGGGGTGTCACTGAAGCTTTCTTT. It codes for CASSTRGVTEAFF.

The chain carries TRBV5-6 and TRBJ2-5; 10 nucleotides match TRBD1. The ends lost 3 bases at V and 4 bases at J; junction bases unmatched: 6. The germline gives CDR1 SGHDT, CDR2 YYEEEE. CDR3 length equals 15 residues. Here the CDR3 DNA reads TGTGCCAGCAGCTGGGGGACAGGGGAAGTAGAGACCCAGTACTTC. Amino acid sequence: CASSWGTGEVETQYF.

This chain links TRBV13 with TRBJ1-2, with D maybe TRBD1 (5 bases). Germline-derived CDR1 and CDR2 are PRHDT and FYEKMQ (reference sequence). This CDR3 contains 14 residues. V was clipped by 1 base and J by 6 bases, with 12 bases between them. The CDR3 DNA sequence: TGTGCCAGCAGCTTAGTAACCAGGGTAGATGGCTACACCTTC. It yields the protein CASSLVTRVDGYTF.

V is TRBV11-2 and J is TRBJ2-7; a possible D gene is TRBD2 (5 bases). CDR1 is SGHAT and CDR2 is FQNNGV in the germline V gene. There are 16 residues in the CDR3. The ends were cut back, 0 bases at V and 4 bases at J, with 16 bases in the middle. CDR3 loop: CASSLEGKPGFYEQYF. The CDR3 DNA sequence: TGTGCCAGCAGCTTAGAAGGGAAACCGGGATTTTACGAGCAGTACTTC. Supplemented by reference TRBV11-2 and TRBJ2-7, the full variable domain reads EAGVAQSPRYKIIEKRQSVAFWCNPISGHATLYWYQQILGQGPKLLIQFQNNGVVDDSQLPKDRFSAERLKGVDSTLKIQPAKLEDSAVYLCASSLEGKPGFYEQYFGPGTRLTVT.

This chain links TRBV4-1 with TRBJ1-1; 7 nucleotides line up with TRBD1. Germline assignment: CDR1 MGHRA and CDR2 YSYEKL. The length of the CDR3 is 15 residues. V lost 5 bases, J lost 0 bases, and 6 bases stayed unmatched. The CDR3 DNA follows: TGCGCCAGCAGCTCTCGGACAGGAATGAACACTGAAGCTTTCTTT. Protein sequence: CASSSRTGMNTEAFF.

The chain links TRBV5-1 to TRBJ2-1, with unresolved D. V was trimmed by 1 base and J by 6 bases, leaving 11 bases between them. Germline V CDR1 and CDR2: SGHRS, YFSETQ. The CDR3 covers 14 residues. CDR3 DNA: TGCGCCAGCAGCTTGTGGTACGGCAGCAATGAGCAGTTCTTC. It yields the protein CASSLWYGSNEQFF.

This rearrangement joins TRBV6-6 to TRBJ1-3; D is ambiguous. The length of the CDR3 is 13 residues. V lost 7 bases, J lost 2 bases, and 9 bases lay in between. Germline loops: CDR1 MNHNY, CDR2 SVGAGI (reference sequence). Here the CDR3 DNA reads TGTGCCAGCATCCAGGCTCCTGGAAACACCATATATTTT. It is translated as CASIQAPGNTIYF.

The chain couples TRBV5-1 to TRBJ2-5; the D is unclear. V shed 0 bases and J shed 2 bases, with 17 bases lying between them. Germline V gene data show CDR1 as SGHRS and CDR2 as YFSETQ. The CDR3 has 17 residues. The CDR3: CASSLAWLRGLQETQYF. The CDR3 coding sequence is TGCGCCAGCAGCTTGGCCTGGCTTCGAGGTTTACAAGAGACCCAGTACTTC. Filled out from reference TRBV5-1 and TRBJ2-5, the complete variable domain reads KAGVTQTPRYLIKTRGQQVTLSCSPISGHRSVSWYQQTPGQGLQFLFEYFSETQRNKGNFPGRFSGRQFSNSRSEMNVSTLELGDSALYLCASSLAWLRGLQETQYFGPGTRLLVL.

The chain has TRBV7-2 and TRBJ1-1, with D perhaps matching TRBD1 (5 bases). The V end lost 1 base, the J end lost 1 base, and 10 bases lay between the germline ends. The CDR3 covers 15 residues. CDR1 and CDR2 from the germline V gene are SGHTA and FQGNSA. For the CDR3, the DNA is TGTGCCAGCAGCTTAGTTACGGGGGGGAACACTGAAGCTTTCTTT. Protein product: CASSLVTGGNTEAFF.

V and J are TRBV16 and TRBJ1-5, with 8 bases matching TRBD1. The germline CDR1 and CDR2 sequences are KGHSY and FQNENV. The ends lost 2 bases at V and 5 bases at J; junction bases unmatched: 8. The CDR3 contains 16 residues. The CDR3 nucleotides read TGTGCCAGCAGCCAAACAGGGGGGCGATCCTATCAGCCCCAGCATTTT. Residues: CASSQTGGRSYQPQHF.

The chain has TRBV2 and TRBJ2-7; no definite D call. The V end was cut by 3 bases, the J end by 2 bases, with 8 bases between. This CDR3 is 13 amino acids long. Germline V CDR1 and CDR2: SNHLY, FYNNEI. CDR3 nucleotide sequence: TGTGCCAGCAGTGAGGGCACTCCCTACGAGCAGTACTTC. It is translated as CASSEGTPYEQYF.

The V call is TRBV2, the J call TRBJ1-1; a possible D gene is TRBD1 (5 bases). There are 11 residues in the CDR3. From germline, CDR1 is SNHLY and CDR2 FYNNEI. Trimming pared 4 bases from V and 6 bases from J, leaving 6 bases between. In nucleotides, the CDR3 is TGTGCCAGCAGTGGGGGGTCTGAAGCTTTCTTT. Its translation: CASSGGSEAFF. The complete variable domain, with remaining parts taken from reference TRBV2 and TRBJ1-1, reads EPEVTQTPSHQVTQMGQEVILRCVPISNHLYFYWYRQILGQKVEFLVSFYNNEISEKSEIFDDQFSVERPDGSNFTLKIRSTKLEDSAMYFCASSGGSEAFFGQGTRLTVV.

This sequence joins TRBV9 and TRBJ2-7, with TRBD1 matching over 8 bases. Trimming removed 2 bases from V and 5 bases from J; junction bases left unmatched: 6. CDR3 length: 14 residues. Germline assignment: CDR1 SGDLS and CDR2 YYNGEE. CDR3 sequence: CASSVSGGLHEQYF. The CDR3 DNA sequence: TGTGCCAGCAGCGTCTCAGGGGGCCTGCACGAGCAGTACTTC. The complete variable domain, with remaining parts taken from reference TRBV9 and TRBJ2-7, reads DSGVTQTPKHLITATGQRVTLRCSPRSGDLSVYWYQQSLDQGLQFLIQYYNGEERAKGNILERFSAQQFPDLHSELNLSSLELGDSALYFCASSVSGGLHEQYFGPGTRLTVT.

Worth noting for this clone: This specimen includes other DNA sequences encoding the same CDR3. The V and J genes are TRBV6-5 and TRBJ2-7, with D hard to call. Germline assignment: CDR1 MNHEY and CDR2 SVGAGI. CDR3 size: 13 residues. V lost 2 bases and J 1 base, leaving 6 bases between the germline ends. The DNA for the CDR3 is TGTGCCAGCAGTTACCTGGAATCCTACGAGCAGTACTTC. Translation: CASSYLESYEQYF.

V gene TRBV5-1 combines with J gene TRBJ2-5; TRBD1 might be the D (6 bases). The better agreement between TRBJ2-7 and the DNA end casts doubt on the J call. CDR1 and CDR2 from the germline V gene are SGHRS and YFSETQ. This CDR3 region has 13 residues. CDR3 residues: CASSSGQSYEQYF. The CDR3 DNA is TGCGCCAGCAGCTCTGGACAGAGCTACGAGCAGTACTTC.

The chain is built from TRBV7-2 and TRBJ2-1; the match to TRBD2 covers 8 bases. Germline lookup yields CDR1 SGHTA and CDR2 FQGNSA. This CDR3 comprises 16 residues. Trimming took 2 bases from V and 4 from J; bases not matched to a gene: 7. The CDR3 DNA sequence: TGTGCCAGCAGCTTATTGGGGGCTAGCGGGTACAATGAGCAGTTCTTC. Translation: CASSLLGASGYNEQFF.

This clone was picked up a small number of times. The J gene is TRBJ2-7, the V gene TRBV9; D unresolved. The CDR3 has 13 amino acids. Germline CDR1 reads SGDLS; CDR2 reads YYNGEE. Trimming shortened V by 0 bases and J by 2 bases, and 6 bases separated the two germline ends. CDR3 DNA: TGTGCCAGCAGCGTAGGCATTGCCTACGAGCAGTACTTC. Residues: CASSVGIAYEQYF.

This clone was detected once. The chain carries TRBV23-1 and TRBJ2-7, with 8 bases aligning to TRBD1. TRBV23-1 is annotated as an ORF whose role is uncertain. With V trimmed by 3 bases and J by 0 bases, 4 bases remained unmatched. This CDR3 region has 15 residues. In DNA, the CDR3 is TGCGCCAGCAGTCAGGGGACAGGCAGCTCCTACGAGCAGTACTTC. Its translation: CASSQGTGSSYEQYF.

Remarks on this clone: The same CDR3 arises from other DNA sequences in this sample as well. The V gene is TRBV7-9, the J gene TRBJ2-2, with 7 bases aligning to TRBD1. The ends lost 1 base at V and 3 bases at J; junction bases unmatched: 2. CDR3 length: 15 residues. Germline-derived CDR1 and CDR2 are SEHNR and FQNEAQ (reference sequence). The DNA of the CDR3 is TGTGCCAGCAGCTTAGGGCAGGGGGACACCGGGGAGCTGTTTTTT. This translates into CASSLGQGDTGELFF.

The genes are TRBV10-1 and TRBJ2-1, with TRBD2 identical over 8 bases. With 6 bases clipped from V and 7 bases from J, the junction kept 2 bases outside the gene matches. CDR1 and CDR2 from the germline V gene are WNHNN and SYGVQD (reference sequence). The CDR3 consists of 12 residues. This chain's CDR3 is CASSASGNEQFF. In DNA form, the CDR3 reads TGCGCCAGCAGCGCTAGCGGGAATGAGCAGTTCTTC.